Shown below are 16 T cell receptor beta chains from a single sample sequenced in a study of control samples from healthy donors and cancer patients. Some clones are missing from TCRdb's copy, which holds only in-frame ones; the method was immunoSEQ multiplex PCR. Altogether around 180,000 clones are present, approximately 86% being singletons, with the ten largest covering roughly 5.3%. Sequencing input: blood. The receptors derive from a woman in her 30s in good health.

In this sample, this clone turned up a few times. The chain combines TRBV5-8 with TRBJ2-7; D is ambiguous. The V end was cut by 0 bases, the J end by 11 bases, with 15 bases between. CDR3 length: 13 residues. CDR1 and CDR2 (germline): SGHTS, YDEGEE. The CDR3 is CASSLEVPAVEYF. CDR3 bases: TGTGCCAGCAGCTTGGAGGTTCCGGCGGTCGAGTACTTC. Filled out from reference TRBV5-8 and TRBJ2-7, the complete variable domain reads EAGVTQSPTHLIKTRGQQATLRCSPISGHTSVYWYQQALGLGLQFLLWYDEGEERNRGNFPPRFSGRQFPNYSSELNVNALELEDSALYLCASSLEVPAVEYFGPGTRLTVT.

CDR3 nucleotide sequence: TGTGCCAGCTCTCCAAATAATGACAGGGATTATCAGCCCCAGCATTTT. Residues: CASSPNNDRDYQPQHF. The chain has TRBV18 and TRBJ1-5; TRBD1 agrees at 7 bases. Germline loops: CDR1 KGHSH, CDR2 LQKENI. The trim removed 6 bases at V and 5 bases at J, leaving 13 bases unmatched. The CDR3 runs to 16 residues. Full variable domain (outside the CDR3, taken from reference TRBV18 and TRBJ1-5): NAGVMQNPRHLVRRRGQEARLRCSPMKGHSHVYWYRQLPEEGLKFMVYLQKENIIDESGMPKERFSAEFPKEGPSILRIQQVVRGDSAAYFCASSPNNDRDYQPQHFGDGTRLSIL.

In DNA form, the CDR3 reads TGTGCCAGCAGCTTCGATCGCGGGAGTTACTACGAGCAGTACTTC. This codes for CASSFDRGSYYEQYF. V usage is TRBV7-2 and J usage is TRBJ2-7, with 7 bases lining up with TRBD2. V lost 3 bases and J lost 3; bases outside the gene matches: 8. The germline V gene has CDR1 SGHTA and CDR2 FQGNSA. The CDR3 contains 15 residues.

The CDR3 loop is CASSQDYGYTF. The DNA for the CDR3 is TGTGCCAGCTCACAGGACTATGGCTACACCTTC. The V call is TRBV18, the J call TRBJ1-2; D uncertain. The CDR3 totals 11 residues. Germline CDR1 KGHSH, CDR2 LQKENI. Trimming removed 4 bases at V and 3 bases at J, with 3 bases between. Full variable domain (missing parts from reference TRBV18 and TRBJ1-2): NAGVMQNPRHLVRRRGQEARLRCSPMKGHSHVYWYRQLPEEGLKFMVYLQKENIIDESGMPKERFSAEFPKEGPSILRIQQVVRGDSAAYFCASSQDYGYTFGSGTRLTVV.

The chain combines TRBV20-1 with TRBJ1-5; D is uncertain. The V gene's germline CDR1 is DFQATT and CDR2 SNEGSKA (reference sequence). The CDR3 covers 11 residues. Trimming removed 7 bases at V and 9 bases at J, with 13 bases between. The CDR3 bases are TGCAGTGTTCCGGCCTCCGGGCCCCAGCATTTT. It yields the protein CSVPASGPQHF.

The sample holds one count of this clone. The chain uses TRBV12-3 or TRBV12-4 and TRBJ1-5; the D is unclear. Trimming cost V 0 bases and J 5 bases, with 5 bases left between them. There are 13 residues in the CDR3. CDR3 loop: CASSLARDQPQHF. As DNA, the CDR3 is TGTGCCAGCAGTTTAGCGCGGGATCAGCCCCAGCATTTT.

The CDR3 here is CATSRAGTLYGYTF. CDR3 DNA: TGTGCCACCAGCAGGGCCGGGACACTCTATGGCTACACCTTC. The chain joins TRBV15 to TRBJ1-2; maybe TRBD1 (6 bases). The CDR3 extends over 14 amino acids. CDR1 is LNHNV and CDR2 is YYDKDF in the germline V gene (reference sequence). The ends were cut back, 3 bases at V and 4 bases at J, with 12 bases in the middle.

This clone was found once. The CDR3 reads CASSPPKSGRDRGNQPQHF. CDR3 nucleotides: TGTGCCAGCTCACCACCCAAAAGTGGCCGGGACAGGGGGAATCAGCCCCAGCATTTT. The chain employs TRBV18 and TRBJ1-5, with 11 bases that match TRBD1. The germline gives CDR1 KGHSH, CDR2 LQKENI. This CDR3 has 19 amino acids. Trimming at V came to 0 bases and at J to 4 bases, leaving 11 bases not matched to a gene.

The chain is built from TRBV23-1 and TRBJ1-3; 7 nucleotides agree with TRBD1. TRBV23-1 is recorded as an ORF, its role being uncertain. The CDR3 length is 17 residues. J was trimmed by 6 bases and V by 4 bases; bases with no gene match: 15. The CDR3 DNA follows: TGCGCCAGCAGTCGAGCATTCCGGGACAGCGCTATAAACACCATATATTTT. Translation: CASSRAFRDSAINTIYF.

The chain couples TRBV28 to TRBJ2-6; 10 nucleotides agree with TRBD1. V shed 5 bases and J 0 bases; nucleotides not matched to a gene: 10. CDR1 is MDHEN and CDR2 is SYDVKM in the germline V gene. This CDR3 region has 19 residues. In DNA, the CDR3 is TGTGCCAGCAGTCCGACCCTCCGGGACAGGGGCTCTGGGGCCAACGTCCTGACTTTC. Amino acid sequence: CASSPTLRDRGSGANVLTF.

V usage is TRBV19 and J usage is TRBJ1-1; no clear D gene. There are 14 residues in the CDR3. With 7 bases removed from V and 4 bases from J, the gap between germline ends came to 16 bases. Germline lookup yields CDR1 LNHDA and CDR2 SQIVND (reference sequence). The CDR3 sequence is CASTGGYLSTEAFF. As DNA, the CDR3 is TGTGCCAGTACTGGAGGGTATTTGAGCACTGAAGCTTTCTTT. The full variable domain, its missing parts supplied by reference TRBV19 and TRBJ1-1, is DGGITQSPKYLFRKEGQNVTLSCEQNLNHDAMYWYRQDPGQGLRLIYYSQIVNDFQKGDIAEGYSVSREKKESFPLTVTSAQKNPTAFYLCASTGGYLSTEAFFGQGTRLTVV.

This CDR3 reads CASLGATDTQYF. The DNA for the CDR3 is TGTGCCAGCTTAGGGGCTACAGATACGCAGTATTTT. The V gene is TRBV12-3 or TRBV12-4, the J gene TRBJ2-3, with D maybe TRBD1 (5 bases). V lost 8 bases and J lost 3, with 9 bases in between. The CDR3 contains 12 residues.

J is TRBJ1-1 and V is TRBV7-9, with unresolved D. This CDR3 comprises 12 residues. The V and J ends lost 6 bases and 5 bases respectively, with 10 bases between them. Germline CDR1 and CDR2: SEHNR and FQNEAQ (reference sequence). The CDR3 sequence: CASSLERTEAFF. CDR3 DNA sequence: TGTGCCAGCAGTCTAGAGAGAACTGAAGCTTTCTTT.

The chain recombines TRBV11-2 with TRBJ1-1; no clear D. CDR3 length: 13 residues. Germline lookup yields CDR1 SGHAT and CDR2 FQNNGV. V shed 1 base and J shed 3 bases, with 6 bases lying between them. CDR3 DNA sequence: TGTGCCAGCAGCTTAGGGGTTTACACTGAAGCTTTCTTT. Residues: CASSLGVYTEAFF. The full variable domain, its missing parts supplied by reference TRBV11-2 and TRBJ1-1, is EAGVAQSPRYKIIEKRQSVAFWCNPISGHATLYWYQQILGQGPKLLIQFQNNGVVDDSQLPKDRFSAERLKGVDSTLKIQPAKLEDSAVYLCASSLGVYTEAFFGQGTRLTVV.

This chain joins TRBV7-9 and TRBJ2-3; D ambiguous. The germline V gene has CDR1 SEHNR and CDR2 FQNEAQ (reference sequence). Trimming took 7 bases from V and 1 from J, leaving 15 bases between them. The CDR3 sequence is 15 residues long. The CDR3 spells CASTRQRTGTDTQYF. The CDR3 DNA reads TGTGCCAGCACCCGTCAGAGAACTGGCACAGATACGCAGTATTTT.

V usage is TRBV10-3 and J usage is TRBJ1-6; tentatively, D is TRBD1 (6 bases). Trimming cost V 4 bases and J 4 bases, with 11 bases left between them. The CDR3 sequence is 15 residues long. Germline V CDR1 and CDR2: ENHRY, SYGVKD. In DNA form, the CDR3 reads TGTGCCATCAGTGCGAATGGACAGTATAATTCACCCCTCCACTTT. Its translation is CAISANGQYNSPLHF.